This TCR beta chain was recorded in a study of shared clonotypes between healthy human individuals. Study-level background: Sampling drew on donors who were a couple of women and a few men aged 18 to 49.

Authors' methods: Junction-only sequences without quality scores were provided by ImmunoSEQ, so filtering was different. Repertoires were generated with immunoSEQ multiplex PCR, while TCRdb's copy carries only in-frame clones and drops some. V, J and clone size are taken as reported in that table, and D and trimming were inferred from the DNA itself. The sample records about 1.9 million clones, roughly 93% being singletons. Of note for this clone: The same CDR3 is also encoded by other DNA sequences in this sample.

Positive CCR7 selection of CD45RO-negative cells yielded the naive CD8 cells, and terminally differentiated effector memory CD45RA+ cells were excluded. The CDR3 is 14 amino acids. Per germline, CDR1 MDHEN and CDR2 SYDVKM. Trimming left V 2 bases short and J 0 bases short, with 8 bases between. The clonotype was recovered from a man between 18 and 35 years old in good health. Some clones in this sample may be carry-over from other donors' samples. Material for sequencing was naive CD8+ T cells from PBMCs. The chain uses TRBV28 and TRBJ2-7; tentative D call: TRBD1 (6 bases). The CDR3 DNA reads TGTGCCAGCAGTTTACAGGGGTTCTCCTACGAGCAGTACTTC. Residues: CASSLQGFSYEQYF.